One sample yielded the 11 T cell receptor beta chains listed below, sequenced in a study of PD-1 blockade in classical Hodgkin lymphoma (dated by TCRdb to the early 2020s). Receptors were amplified or captured by the immunoSEQ multiplex PCR assay. TCRdb holds this immuneACCESS table with in-frame rearrangements only. Some clones are missing; in checked studies, unresolved V genes explain under half, and the rest has no known cause. In all, the sample holds 31,000 or so clones, and about 85% of those were seen once. The ten biggest clones cover roughly 2.3% of the sample. What this sample's time point label stands for: cycle 1 day 1 (C1D1), immediately before nivolumab initiation. Every trial patient had relapsed after autologous stem cell transplantation, and cohorts A, B and C differed in prior brentuximab vedotin exposure. A Miltenyi CD4+ T cell isolation kit was used for magnetic negative selection to purify CD4+ T cells from thawed PBMCs.

The specimen comprised CD4+ T cells from blood, sampled at baseline. Receptors were obtained from a human donor with classical Hodgkin lymphoma.

The chain uses TRBV7-2 and TRBJ2-7, with D maybe TRBD2 (5 bases). CDR1 is SGHTA and CDR2 is FQGNSA in the germline V gene. There are 14 residues in the CDR3. V was cut by 5 bases and J by 0 bases, with 11 bases left in between. CDR3 nucleotides: TGTGCCAGCAGCGGGCTCGGAGGCTCCTACGAGCAGTACTTC. It is translated as CASSGLGGSYEQYF. The complete variable domain, with remaining parts taken from reference TRBV7-2 and TRBJ2-7, reads GAGVSQSPSNKVTEKGKDVELRCDPISGHTALYWYRQSLGQGLEFLIYFQGNSAPDKSGLPSDRFSAERTGGSVSTLTIQRTQQEDSAVYLCASSGLGGSYEQYFGPGTRLTVT.

This chain connects TRBV6-6 to TRBJ2-7, with D hard to call. CDR3 length: 16 amino acids. CDR1 and CDR2 (germline): MNHNY, SVGAGI (reference sequence). V shed 6 bases and J shed 2 bases, with 20 bases lying between them. This chain's CDR3 is CASSDPGRRTAYEQYF. CDR3 coding DNA: TGTGCCAGCAGCGACCCCGGGCGGCGGACGGCCTACGAGCAGTACTTC.

Written as DNA, the CDR3 is TGTGCCAGCAGCCAAGGAAGGACTAGCGGGAGGGCCAGGAATGAGCAGTTCTTC. It yields the protein CASSQGRTSGRARNEQFF. The gene calls are TRBV4-2 and TRBJ2-1, with TRBD2 matching 15 bases. CDR1 and CDR2 (germline): LGHNA, YNFKEQ. The J segment lost 7 bases and the V segment lost 1 base, leaving 8 bases of the junction unmatched. The CDR3 is 18 amino acids.

DNA for the CDR3: TGTGCCATCAAACCGGGACGGAACACAGATACGCAGTATTTT. Its translation is CAIKPGRNTDTQYF. The chain combines TRBV10-3 with TRBJ2-3, with D possibly being TRBD1 or TRBD2 (5 bases each). The length of the CDR3 is 14 residues. Trimming stripped 7 bases from V and 2 bases from J, with 13 bases between. Germline V lookup: CDR1 ENHRY, CDR2 SYGVKD.

The V call is TRBV18, the J call TRBJ2-7; 8 bases line up with TRBD1. Per the germline V gene, CDR1 is KGHSH and CDR2 is LQKENI. This CDR3 is 13 amino acids long. Trimming took 4 bases from V and 2 from J; bases not matched to a gene: 1. CDR3 DNA sequence: TGTGCCAGCTCACAACAGGGGGCCTACGAGCAGTACTTC. Protein: CASSQQGAYEQYF.

This clone was seen a handful of times. The chain uses TRBV5-1 and TRBJ1-6, with TRBD1 identical over 9 bases. The CDR3 totals 15 residues. From germline, CDR1 is SGHRS and CDR2 YFSETQ. The ends lost 7 bases at V and 8 bases at J; junction bases unmatched: 10. CDR3 sequence: CASVLGTGGDSPLHF. CDR3 DNA sequence: TGCGCCAGCGTCCTTGGCACAGGGGGCGATTCACCCCTCCACTTT.

This clone was seen more than once but under ten times. V gene TRBV7-2 combines with J gene TRBJ2-7; TRBD1 agrees at 9 bases. CDR1 SGHTA and CDR2 FQGNSA come from the germline V gene. V lost 5 bases to trimming and J lost 3 bases; unmatched junction nucleotides: 11. The length of the CDR3 is 16 residues. CDR3 sequence: CASSPAAGQGLYEQYF. CDR3 sequence (DNA): TGTGCCAGCAGCCCCGCCGCGGGACAGGGTCTCTACGAGCAGTACTTC.

The table lists this clone with a count of one. The chain employs TRBV10-3 and TRBJ2-7, with D tentatively TRBD1 or TRBD2 (5 bases each). The germline V gene encodes CDR1 ENHRY and CDR2 SYGVKD. Trimming stripped 3 bases from V and 0 bases from J, with 15 bases between. The CDR3 loop spans 16 amino acids. CDR3 DNA sequence: TGTGCCATCAGTGACCCGGGACGGACGAGCTCCTACGAGCAGTACTTC. Protein: CAISDPGRTSSYEQYF.

This chain links TRBV29-1 with TRBJ1-2; TRBD1 is a possible D gene (6 bases). V lost 4 bases and J lost 5, with 14 bases in between. The CDR3 is made up of 13 amino acids. The germline gives CDR1 SQVTM, CDR2 ANQGSEA. The DNA for the CDR3 is TGCAGCGTTGGGAAGGGGGGTTTATATGGCTACACCTTC. Amino acids: CSVGKGGLYGYTF.

This chain uses TRBV5-8 with TRBJ1-2, with 7 bases aligning to TRBD1. V shed 5 bases, J shed 4 bases, and the junction held 17 bases outside the gene matches. The CDR3 consists of 17 residues. Germline CDR1 SGHTS, CDR2 YDEGEE. CDR3: CASSSDIDRAAAYGYTF. As DNA, the CDR3 is TGTGCCAGCAGTTCCGACATCGACAGGGCAGCTGCCTATGGCTACACCTTC. Full variable domain (outside the CDR3, taken from reference TRBV5-8 and TRBJ1-2): EAGVTQSPTHLIKTRGQQATLRCSPISGHTSVYWYQQALGLGLQFLLWYDEGEERNRGNFPPRFSGRQFPNYSSELNVNALELEDSALYLCASSSDIDRAAAYGYTFGSGTRLTVV.

This clone came up once. The chain joins TRBV5-4 to TRBJ2-2; 7 bases match TRBD2. Unmatched junction bases numbered 12, after V lost 5 bases and J lost 2 bases. The CDR3 runs to 17 residues. Germline V gene sequence: CDR1 SGHNT, CDR2 YYREEE (reference sequence). CDR3: CASSYSSGTKNTGELFF. CDR3 DNA sequence: TGTGCCAGCAGTTATAGTTCCGGGACTAAAAACACCGGGGAGCTGTTTTTT.